What follows are 20 T cell receptor beta chains derived from one specimen sequenced in a study of tumor-infiltrating lymphocytes in primary liver carcinoma. The roughly 17-31 mg bulk tissue piece was not sorted before simultaneous RNA and DNA extraction. Constant-region priming of roughly 0.45 ug total RNA yielded TCR beta cDNA. Generation of the TCR beta libraries relied on three nested multiplex PCR rounds using slightly modified ARM-PCR. The first two PCR rounds used TRBV1-TRBV30 primers with a Cbeta primer, nine to ten cycles each. Using its own MiXCR run on the multiplex PCR reads, TCRdb lists one record per CDR3 protein. The top ten hold about 20% of the sample, which has 90,000 to 140,000 distinct CDR3 sequences, roughly four fifths seen once. Sequenced material: liver tumor tissue from sampling region 3. Subset given: tumor region T3, left-lateral pole. The receptors originated from a man aged 35 to 55 with primary liver carcinoma and hepatitis B virus infection.

With respect to this clonotype: The CDR3 ends on some other residue instead of the conserved phenylalanine or tryptophan, so this is likely a read error. The rearrangement links TRBV29-1 to TRBJ1-1; no definite D call. Germline V gene lookup returns CDR1 SQVTM and CDR2 ANQGSEA. CDR3 length: 15 amino acids. CDR3 residues: CSVETGWGMNSEAFS. DNA for the CDR3: TGCAGCGTTGAAACGGGGTGGGGAATGAACAGTGAAGCTTTCTCT.

Concerning this clonotype itself: This may arise from a read error, as a much more abundant clone is one base away. V and J are TRBV15 and TRBJ1-5; D unclear. CDR1 is LNHNV and CDR2 is YYDKDF in the germline V gene (reference sequence). The CDR3 length is 13 residues. The CDR3 loop is CAISWAVNQPQHF. In nucleotides, the CDR3 is TGTGCCATCAGCTGGGCAGTTAATCAGCCCCAGCATTTT.

Of note for this clonotype: This CDR3 is missing its conserved last phenylalanine or tryptophan, likely due to a read error. V usage is TRBV12-3 or TRBV12-4 and J usage is TRBJ1-5; D remains unclear. The CDR3 consists of 13 residues. CDR3 DNA: TGTGTCAGCAGTCGTAACAGTGATCAGGCCCAGCATTAT. Translated: CVSSRNSDQAQHY.

Notes on this clonotype: One junction end does not reproduce the germline sequence, and a read error may be involved. CDR3 nucleotides: TGTGTCAGCAGTTTAGGGGGGGCCAGGGAGCAGTACTTC. Protein product: CVSSLGGAREQYF. V gene TRBV12-3 or TRBV12-4 combines with J gene TRBJ2-7; a possible D gene is TRBD2 (7 bases). The CDR3 extends over 13 amino acids.

This clonotype came up many times. CDR3 protein: CAWGTGASTDTQYF. CDR3 DNA: TGTGCCTGGGGAACCGGCGCTAGCACAGATACGCAGTATTTT. This rearrangement joins TRBV30 to TRBJ2-3; D gene unclear. This CDR3 is 14 amino acids long. Trimming cost V 5 bases and J 0 bases, with 12 bases left between them. The germline CDR1 and CDR2 sequences are GTSNPN and SVGIG (reference sequence).

As regards this clonotype: One base away lies a much larger clone, so this may be a sequencing read error. This chain connects TRBV28 to TRBJ2-3; 7 bases are shared with TRBD1. Germline V CDR1 and CDR2: MDHEN, SYDVKM. The CDR3 covers 15 residues. This CDR3 is CPSSYIADRADTQYF. The CDR3, as DNA: TGTCCCAGCAGCTATATAGCTGACAGGGCAGATACGCAGTATTTT.

Only a few counts were recorded for this clonotype. The chain recombines TRBV28 with TRBJ1-5, with 8 bases aligning to TRBD1. V gave up 2 bases and J gave up 6 bases; unmatched junction bases: 3. CDR1 is MDHEN, CDR2 SYDVKM, per germline. This CDR3 is built from 14 residues. For the CDR3, the DNA is TGTGCCAGCAGTTTACAGGGGGCAGCTCAGCCCCAGCATTTT. Amino acids: CASSLQGAAQPQHF.

Remarks on this clonotype: An end of the junction does not agree with germline; a read error may underlie this. J is TRBJ2-7 and V is TRBV4-3; 7 nucleotides align to TRBD2. The CDR3 length is 15 residues. In germline, CDR1 is LGHNA, CDR2 YSLEER. In nucleotides, the CDR3 is TGCCCCAGTAGCCAAGATAGGAGGGCGGGAGACGAGCAGTACTTC. Protein: CPSSQDRRAGDEQYF.

Comments on this clonotype: With a much larger clone just one base away, this may be a read error. The gene calls are TRBV19 and TRBJ2-1; D gene ambiguous. The CDR3 runs 14 residues. The V gene lost 5 bases and the J gene lost 6 bases, with 14 bases spanning the gap. Germline-derived CDR1 and CDR2 are LNHDA and SQIVND (reference sequence). The DNA for the CDR3 is TGTGCCAGTAGTTCCCATGTAACTCTCAATGAGCAGTTCTTC. It yields the protein CASSSHVTLNEQFF.

Of note for this clonotype: A read error may account for a junction end that differs from germline. The chain recombines TRBV6-1 with TRBJ2-7; D might be TRBD2 (5 bases). The CDR3 is 11 amino acids. Germline V gives CDR1 MNHNS, CDR2 SASEGT. This CDR3 is CVSCGLYEQYF. The CDR3 bases are TGTGTCAGCTGCGGACTCTACGAGCAGTACTTC.

As for this clonotype: The CDR3 carries no conserved terminal phenylalanine or tryptophan, so it likely arises from a read error. The J gene is TRBJ2-7, the V gene TRBV29-1; weak D call: TRBD1 (6 bases). Per the germline V gene, CDR1 is SQVTM and CDR2 is ANQGSEA. The CDR3 has 11 residues. The CDR3 sequence: CGGEQGYEQYI. The CDR3 bases are TGCGGCGGTGAACAGGGTTACGAGCAGTACATC.

The J gene is TRBJ1-2, the V gene TRBV5-4; D possibly corresponds to TRBD1 (5 bases). This CDR3 comprises 14 residues. V shed 10 bases and J shed 6 bases, with 22 bases lying between them. Germline CDR1 SGHNT, CDR2 YYREEE (reference sequence). CDR3: CAASGRQGDHGYTF. The CDR3, as DNA: TGTGCCGCCAGTGGCAGACAAGGGGACCATGGCTACACCTTC.

Details on this clonotype: A much larger clone is a single base away; this may be a read error. CDR3 sequence (DNA): TGTGCCAGCCGTTCGTCCAGATATGGCTACACCTTC. This gives the protein CASRSSRYGYTF. The genes are TRBV28 and TRBJ1-2, with no clear D. The CDR3 consists of 12 residues. Trimming stripped 8 bases from V and 5 bases from J, with 12 bases between. The germline CDR1 and CDR2 sequences are MDHEN and SYDVKM.

On this clonotype: Its ends do not fully match the called genes, so a read error is possible. This chain joins TRBV11-2 and TRBJ2-5; D not resolved. The CDR3 is 12 residues long. Germline values: CDR1 SGHAT, CDR2 FQNNGV. The CDR3 DNA reads TGTGGCAGCAGCTTAGGCCAAGAGATCCAGTACTTC. Its translation: CGSSLGQEIQYF.

This chain uses TRBV4-3 with TRBJ1-5, with D possibly matching TRBD1 (6 bases). CDR3 length: 15 amino acids. Trimming left V 0 bases short and J 16 bases short, with 22 bases between. The V gene's germline CDR1 is LGHNA and CDR2 YSLEER. CDR3 sequence: CASSQDQGGGKPHHF. In nucleotides, the CDR3 is TGCGCCAGCAGCCAAGATCAGGGAGGGGGAAAGCCGCATCATTTT.

This chain joins TRBV13 and TRBJ2-2; 12 bases align to TRBD2. Germline loops: CDR1 PRHDT, CDR2 FYEKMQ (reference sequence). The CDR3 spans 16 residues. V lost 2 bases to trimming and J lost 8 bases; unmatched junction nucleotides: 6. DNA of the CDR3: TGTGCCAGCAGCTTAAAACTAGCGGGAGGACCAGGGGAGCTGTTTTTT. Translated: CASSLKLAGGPGELFF. Filled out from reference TRBV13 and TRBJ2-2, the complete variable domain reads AAGVIQSPRHLIKEKRETATLKCYPIPRHDTVYWYQQGPGQDPQFLISFYEKMQSDKGSIPDRFSAQQFSDYHSELNMSSLELGDSALYFCASSLKLAGGPGELFFGEGSRLTVL.

A remark on this clonotype: This is likely a read error, given that the CDR3 carries no conserved phenylalanine or tryptophan at its end. V gene TRBV6-5 combines with J gene TRBJ2-7; TRBD2 aligns across 7 bases. The germline V gene has CDR1 MNHEY and CDR2 SVGAGI. Losses at the gene ends were 5 bases for V and 6 bases for J; bases not matched to a gene: 10. This CDR3 region has 14 residues. Here the CDR3 DNA reads TGTGCCAGCAGTACCGCGGGAGTTGGGCTCGAGCAGTACTTA. It specifies CASSTAGVGLEQYL.

About this clonotype itself: A clone one base away is much larger, so this may be a read error. The CDR3 reads CASCELAETQYF. CDR3 nucleotides: TGTGCCAGCTGTGAACTAGCCGAGACCCAGTACTTC. The J gene is TRBJ2-5, the V gene TRBV2; a possible D gene is TRBD2 (6 bases). This CDR3 has 12 residues. Germline V gene data show CDR1 as SNHLY and CDR2 as FYNNEI.

This chain joins TRBV12-3 or TRBV12-4 and TRBJ1-2; D gene unclear. V was pared by 2 bases and J by 10 bases, with 14 bases between. This CDR3 has 13 residues. CDR3 residues: CASSLRWSGNYTF. The CDR3 bases are TGTGCCAGCAGTTTAAGGTGGAGTGGGAACTACACCTTC.

Details on this clonotype: An end of the junction differs from the germline gene, which may be a read error. The chain uses TRBV6-5 and TRBJ2-6; TRBD1 matches 10 bases. Germline assignment: CDR1 MNHEY and CDR2 SVGAGI. This CDR3 comprises 18 residues. The CDR3 loop reads CVSTHRGQGIGGANVLTF. The CDR3 DNA is TGTGTCAGCACCCACCGGGGACAGGGGATTGGTGGGGCCAACGTCCTGACCTTC.